This TCR beta chain was obtained from a study of regulatory T cells in long-lasting Graves disease. Looking at the study overall: Persistent cases were those of Graves' disease that involved over 5 years of antithyroid drugs with positive TSH receptor antibodies.

Time point: persistent/refractory GD, antithyroid drugs over 5 years with positive TRAb. The TCR library was prepared using RNA isolated from PBMCs. Remarks on this clonotype: What it binds is unknown.

Trimming at V came to 5 bases and at J to 6 bases, leaving 9 bases not matched to a gene. CDR3 length: 14 amino acids. Arm-PCR of CDR3 regions and iRepertoire HTBI primers were the basis on which TCR beta libraries were built. One entry per CDR3 protein, called by TCRdb with MiXCR from the multiplex PCR reads. The sample has 600,000 to 850,000 distinct CDR3 sequences; around 32% are singletons. Study-wide results and caveats: TCR diversity was lower in persistent than newly diagnosed Graves' disease.

The V call is TRBV12-3 or TRBV12-4, the J call TRBJ2-7; 8 positions agree with TRBD2. The source material was peripheral blood mononuclear cells (PBMCs), sampled when the disease was refractory, from a patient treated with antithyroid drugs. This receptor was obtained from a female donor with Graves disease. Here the CDR3 DNA reads TGTGCCAGCAGTCAATTGGGACTAGTCGGCGAGCAGTACTTC. Translated, it gives CASSQLGLVGEQYF.